This TCR beta chain was documented in a study of CD8+ T cells in alopecia areata. Looking at the study overall: Donors of skin were C3H/HeJ mice aged about 6-12 months with spontaneous alopecia, and recipients were roughly 6-10-week-old female C3H/HeJ mice.

The study's findings and limits: Scalp samples also yield sequences of resident alphabeta T cells from normal skin.

As concerns this clone: Its cognate antigen is unknown. The listed genes are named as in mouse. The read terminates 4 residues ahead of where the CDR3 ends, so the germline J gene completes it.

CDR1 and CDR2 from the germline V gene are LGHNA and YNLKQL (reference sequence). The CDR3 is made up of 14 amino acids. Extracted RNA was reverse transcribed into cDNA, the sequencing template. Data came from immunoSEQ multiplex PCR; TCRdb stores just in-frame clones and leaves some out. The sample contains 90,000 to 130,000 clones, none occurring once; roughly a fifth lies in the top ten. The chain employs TRBV5 and TRBJ2-1, with D maybe TRBD1 (6 bases). The specimen sequenced was lesional skin. The receptor comes from a C3H/HeJ mouse with alopecia areata. Mouse MHC haplotype: H2-k. Partial CDR3 DNA: TGTGCCAGCAGCCAAGAGACAAGGGGGGCT. This gives the protein CASSQETRGA. The whole CDR3 reads CASSQETRGAEQFF.